This TCR beta chain was sequenced during a study of cytomegalovirus exposure and HLA in healthy donors. The study, taken as a whole, reports: Most of the TCR beta V segments (in an earlier analysis) were productive either about 90% or about 30% of the time. In vitro, three CMV-associated chains proved specific for CMV antigens. A classifier reportedly called cytomegalovirus status with high sensitivity and specificity.

Germline lookup yields CDR1 SGHVS and CDR2 FQNEAQ. Trimming left V 5 bases short and J 2 bases short, with 10 bases between. This CDR3 region has 13 residues. As concerns this clone: Its antigen is as yet unknown.

PCR used 60 Vbeta primers and 13 Jbeta primers. Per the authors' pipeline: Counted up in a later analysis, unique TCR beta chains came to 60 million to 95 million, with about 9.9 million shared. Sequencing used immunoSEQ multiplex PCR; TCRdb keeps in-frame clones, though not all of them. Clonal size and the V and J genes are those of that table, whereas D and trimming came from the DNA. The sample consists of roughly 120,000 clones, roughly three quarters of them appearing once. The chain combines TRBV7-8 with TRBJ2-7; D is uncertain. Sample: PBMCs. This receptor was identified in a woman aged 45 to 65 in good health and CMV-seropositive. CDR3 sequence reads: CASSQTAPYEQYF. CDR3 bases: TGTGCCAGCAGCCAAACAGCCCCCTACGAGCAGTACTTC.